This T cell receptor (beta chain) was recovered during a study of OX40 agonist ivuxolimab in advanced cancers. Study-level information: Cancers in dose escalation were hepatocellular, melanoma, renal cell and head and neck. Three patients had partial responses: one hepatocellular carcinoma, two cutaneous melanoma. Past anti-PD-1, anti-PD-L1 or anti-CTLA-4 therapy was accepted, and roughly 38% had received some.

If patients had autoimmune disease history or systemic immunosuppression, they were excluded. Using immunoSEQ multiplex PCR, the repertoire was profiled, and TCRdb retains in-frame clones only, with some absent. The data show more than 65,000 clones, about nine tenths seen once. V was pared by 4 bases and J by 3 bases, with 9 bases of the junction left unmatched. Germline assignment: CDR1 SGHRS and CDR2 YFSETQ. The CDR3 is 15 amino acids. The starting material was CD4+ or CD8+ T cells sorted from blood, obtained in a trial of the OX40 agonist ivuxolimab. The source is an adult with an advanced solid tumor such as melanoma, head and neck, liver or kidney cancer. The genes are TRBV5-1 and TRBJ1-1; 7 bases match TRBD1. CDR3 DNA: TGCGCCAGCAGCAGCCTAACAGGGGATTACACTGAAGCTTTCTTT. This codes for CASSSLTGDYTEAFF.